The subject of this entry is one T cell receptor beta chain. The antigen it recognizes is unknown. Within one base of it there is no much larger clone, and no base qualities were kept. These data belong to a study of PD-L1 blockade in urothelial cancer listed by TCRdb under 2017. About the investigation overall: All patients started therapy around 2014 and received atezolizumab 1,200 mg intravenously every 3 weeks. Patients had an ECOG performance status of 0 or 1 and had received between 0 and 3 prior chemotherapy regimens. Somatic, immune and clinical correlates of response to PD-L1 blockade with atezolizumab in urothelial cancer were the focus of an exploratory multi-omic analysis. Pretreatment tumor samples, along with matched peripheral blood serially collected before and after atezolizumab treatment, were subjected to TCR sequencing. Durable clinical benefit meant progression-free survival longer than 6 months, and TCR features were also tested against progression-free and overall survival. Durable clinical benefit was achieved by nine patients but not by the remaining 20. Pretreatment blood TCR-seq was available for around 29 patients, at least one posttreatment blood collection was obtained for approximately 25 patients, and tumor TCR-seq was available for approximately 25 patients. In the same patients, whole exome sequencing and RNA sequencing of pretreatment tumors were performed in addition to TCR sequencing. About 85% of the roughly 29 patients were identified as males with urothelial cancer of bladder origin, and a prior smoking history was reported by 18 of 29 patients. A median of approximately 140,000 T cells and just over 80,000 unique TCRs was obtained from blood samples, and a median clonality of around 0.072 was observed. Blood samples were analyzed at 3 weeks after treatment start (second dose) and at 6 weeks after treatment start.

Trimming costs V 0 bases and J 0 bases, and their ends lie 8 bases apart. The CDR3 contains 15 residues, cysteine and phenylalanine counted. Only the CDR3 part of the read is kept: 45 bases, read in frame from the first base. Per the germline V gene, SGHNT is the CDR1 and YENEEA is the CDR2. Each PCR received spiked-in synthetic TCR analog templates so that absolute template abundance could be estimated from read counts. The immunoSEQ assay was used to amplify TCRbeta CDR3 regions from genomic DNA with bias-controlled V and J gene primers. Sequencing of rearranged TCRbeta segments was done at approximately 20X coverage. The source study handled its data this way. Sequencing errors were corrected by clustering and CDR3s were annotated against IMGT to assign V, D and J genes. Downstream analyses used only productive TCRbeta rearrangements, leaving out any out-of-frame or stop-codon sequences. Clonality was calculated as one minus the Shannon entropy normalized by the log of the number of unique productive sequences. Clones differing between time points or between blood and tumor were identified using Fisher's exact test with Benjamini-Hochberg correction, with an adjusted p below 0.01 applied as the threshold. TCRdb took over this immuneACCESS table, retaining in-frame rearrangements with V and J assigned. Such tables are incomplete; in checked studies, under half of the missing clones stem from an unresolved V gene, and the remainder is unexplained. The DNA gave D and trimming, while V, J and clone size come from that table. The sample data list about 26,000 clones, and less than 90% of these were observed just once. Around 32% of the sample is held by the ten biggest clonotypes.

Here is what the overall study found, with its caveats: Because of the small sample size (n ≈ 29) and the many exploratory analyses performed, the results are intended to be regarded as hypothesis-generating. Improved progression-free and overall survival was associated with having pretreatment peripheral blood TCR clonality below the median. Greater expansion of tumor-associated TCR clones in peripheral blood 3 weeks after the start of treatment was observed in patients with durable benefit (n of about 24, p = 0.022).

A cohort of around 28 patients with locally advanced or metastatic urothelial carcinoma, treated at Memorial Sloan Kettering on a trial protocol, was included. Peripheral blood mononuclear cells were collected pretreatment and during treatment, at between 1 and 8 total time points per patient. The Qiagen DNeasy Blood extraction kit was used to purify genomic DNA from total PBMCs and from tumor samples. PBMCs were collected pretreatment and during treatment and were isolated and stored as previously described. The TCR comes from a man in his sixties with urothelial cancer. The V and J genes are TRBV11-3 and TRBJ2-5; tentative D gene TRBD1, with 6 bases matching. This specimen consisted of PBMCs, obtained around atezolizumab (anti-PD-L1) treatment. The DNA sequence follows: TGTGCCAGCAGCTTAGATGGACAGCACCAAGAGACCCAGTACTTC. The translation is CASSLDGQHQETQYF.